This TCR beta chain originates from a study of blood T cell repertoires in COVID-19. Background on the study: Specimens from acute and convalescent COVID-19 originated in the United States, Italy and Spain.

Original methodology: Quantification of nucleated cells was approximated via reference gene primer amplification. This table comes from immunoSEQ multiplex PCR, and its TCRdb copy is limited to in-frame clones, with some not included. The D gene and trimming were derived from the DNA, and the V and J assignments and clone size from that table. The data contain some 44,000 clones, almost 85% of them singletons. The length of the CDR3 is 15 residues. V dropped 5 bases and J dropped 8 bases, with 20 bases sitting between them. The sample holds one count of this clone. The sequencing input was peripheral blood. The rearrangement uses TRBV5-3 and TRBJ1-3, with D perhaps matching TRBD1 (6 bases). TRBV5-3 is recorded as an ORF, its role being uncertain. The TCR sequence derives from a woman aged 55-70 years with acute or convalescent COVID-19. The DNA of the CDR3 is TGTGCCAGAAGTCCTTACCCAGACAGGCTGGACACCATATATTTT. Its protein is CARSPYPDRLDTIYF.